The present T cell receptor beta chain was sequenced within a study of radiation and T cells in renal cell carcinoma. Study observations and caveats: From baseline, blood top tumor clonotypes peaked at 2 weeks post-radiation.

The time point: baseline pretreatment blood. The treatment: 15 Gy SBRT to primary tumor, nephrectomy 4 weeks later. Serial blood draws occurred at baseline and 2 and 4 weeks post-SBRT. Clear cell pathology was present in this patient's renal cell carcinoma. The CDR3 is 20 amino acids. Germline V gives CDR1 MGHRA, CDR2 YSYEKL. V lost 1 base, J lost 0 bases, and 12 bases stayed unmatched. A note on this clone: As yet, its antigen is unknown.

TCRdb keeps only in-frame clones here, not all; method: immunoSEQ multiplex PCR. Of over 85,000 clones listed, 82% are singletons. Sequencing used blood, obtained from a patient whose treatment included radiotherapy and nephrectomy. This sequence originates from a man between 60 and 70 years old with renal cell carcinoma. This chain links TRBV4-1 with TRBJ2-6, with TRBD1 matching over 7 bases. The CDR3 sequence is CASSQGGFGTVVSGANVLTF. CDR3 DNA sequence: TGCGCCAGCAGCCAAGGAGGTTTCGGGACAGTGGTCTCTGGGGCCAACGTCCTGACTTTC.